The rows below give T cell receptor beta chains drawn from one sample of a study of CD8+CD57+ T cells in acquired aplastic anemia. TCRdb analysed the reads with MiXCR anew, one entry per CDR3 protein. The sample includes 310,000 or so distinct CDR3 sequences, approximately 57% of them seen just once. Sequencing input: sorted CD4+, CD8+, or CD8+CD57+ T cells (not recorded which) from PBMCs. The origin of the receptors is a human donor with aplastic anemia. Each CDR3 is given with its conserved first and last residue. Fields, in order: V gene, J gene, CDR3 protein.

TRBV20-1	TRBJ2-5	CSARLSGRETQYF
TRBV7-2	TRBJ2-7	CASSLWGQGASEQYF
TRBV6-2/TRBV6-3	TRBJ1-2	CASSLTGGSNYGYAF
TRBV28	TRBJ2-7	CASIGLEQYF
TRBV11-2	TRBJ2-5	CASRLATRMPQYF
TRBV2	TRBJ1-2	CASTQIGQGGDGYTF
TRBV7-9	TRBJ2-7	CASSLRSGTSSSYEQYF
TRBV14	TRBJ1-2	CASSPRTGMEAFYGYTF
TRBV7-2	TRBJ1-1	CASSPFLNTEAFF
TRBV5-1	TRBJ2-7	CASSLSSGSYEQYF
TRBV24-1	TRBJ2-3	CATIRPGTRSSTDTQYF
TRBV7-2	TRBJ1-2	CASSLTDRYGYTF
TRBV10-1	TRBJ2-1	CASSEALAELLYNEQFF
TRBV6-5	TRBJ1-6	CASRKPTGGNSPLHF
TRBV29-1	NA	CSVDGAWGETQYF
TRBV6-4	TRBJ2-7	CASSDLGRGLYEQYF
TRBV6-5	TRBJ2-7	CASSIDIRGEQYF
TRBV3-1	TRBJ1-1	CASSRSNTEAFF
TRBV6-4	TRBJ1-6	CASSGGDKSPLHF
TRBV9	TRBJ2-1	CASNPSGGPRNEQFF
TRBV29-1	TRBJ2-7	CSVDPGQGSYEQYF
TRBV15	TRBJ2-1	CATSVGLAGGLNNEQFF
TRBV24-1	TRBJ2-7	CATSGDRAPHEQYF
TRBV18	TRBJ2-3	CASSPSGTSGRDTQYF
TRBV3-1	TRBJ2-5	CASSHPGTSRQETQYF
TRBV9	TRBJ2-3	CASSHQTGTSGGTDTQYF
TRBV24-1	TRBJ1-2	CATSDNRAGYTF
TRBV9	TRBJ1-2	CASSVGQKNGYTF
TRBV19	TRBJ2-1	CASSKLNREYNEQFF
TRBV14	TRBJ2-7	CASSQGRLDRGEEQYF
TRBV16	TRBJ1-3	CASSRNALRASRNTIYF
TRBV7-2	TRBJ2-7	CASSTGTSGGAQYF
TRBV6-5	TRBJ2-5	CASSYLGRETQYF
TRBV25-1	TRBJ1-1	CASSDEGTGLPMNTEAFF
TRBV6-5	TRBJ1-1	CASSLSTVTEAFF
TRBV7-8	TRBJ1-1	CASSLGSRTEAFF
TRBV2	TRBJ2-2	CATLLAGGNTGELFF
TRBV7-2	TRBJ1-4	CASSLSPVEKLFF
TRBV12-3/TRBV12-4	TRBJ2-2	CASSLRDRATGELFF
TRBV10-3	TRBJ2-2	CAISLTGELFF
TRBV10-3	TRBJ1-6	CAISEGTGSSSYNSPLHF
TRBV9	TRBJ1-5	CASSCSVDQPQRF
TRBV6-5	TRBJ1-1	CASSTGTGSRNTEAFF
TRBV19	TRBJ2-3	CASSPSAGTSTDTQYF